Below are 19 T cell receptor beta chains sequenced from a single sample in a study of regulatory T cells in long-lasting Graves disease listed by TCRdb under 2021. The library came from multiplex PCR. The instrument was an Illumina HiSeq 4000. TCR beta libraries were built with iRepertoire HTBI primers and Arm-PCR amplification of CDR3 regions. The raw public data were reprocessed by TCRdb itself: fastp quality trimming at Q25, MiXCR clonotype calling, in-frame beta chains only. Rows with one shared CDR3 protein collapse into an entry with the most common genes and DNA. This sample holds 450,000 to 650,000 distinct CDR3 sequences; about 16% were observed only once. The top ten clonotypes cover around 25% of the sample. The label giving this sample's time point can be read as: newly diagnosed GD, antithyroid drugs for less than 3 months. For both TCR sequencing and RNA sequencing, RNA was extracted from PBMCs in TRIzol.

These data also featured in a second study, about T cells in Graves' hyperthyroidism and ophthalmopathy.

Sequenced here: peripheral blood mononuclear cells (PBMCs), sampled at new diagnosis, from a patient treated with antithyroid drugs. These TCRs come from a woman aged 40-60 years with Graves disease. Donor details come from another sample of the same person, matched by shared clones.

This clonotype appeared a few times. The V gene is TRBV6-1, the J gene TRBJ1-1; unclear D gene. Germline V gene sequence: CDR1 MNHNS, CDR2 SASEGT. The CDR3 sequence is 13 residues long. The V end was cut by 7 bases, the J end by 2 bases, with 11 bases between. The CDR3 region is CASILAHNTEAFF. CDR3 sequence (DNA): TGTGCCAGCATCCTAGCTCACAACACTGAAGCTTTCTTT.

This clonotype was detected many times. This chain uses TRBV20-1 with TRBJ2-7; 7 bases fit TRBD2. This CDR3 comprises 13 residues. The V gene's germline CDR1 is DFQATT and CDR2 SNEGSKA (reference sequence). Trimming at V came to 7 bases and at J to 3 bases, leaving 9 bases not matched to a gene. The CDR3 sequence: CSVWGGDRYEQYF. CDR3 coding DNA: TGCAGTGTTTGGGGGGGGGATCGCTACGAGCAGTACTTC.

This clonotype came up many times. This rearrangement joins TRBV2 to TRBJ2-2, with 9 bases that match TRBD1. The V segment lost 6 bases and the J segment 0 bases; nucleotides outside the gene matches: 2. CDR1 SNHLY and CDR2 FYNNEI come from the germline V gene. The CDR3 is 15 residues long. The CDR3, as DNA: TGTGCCAGCAGGGGGACAGGGTCGAACACCGGGGAGCTGTTTTTT. It specifies CASRGTGSNTGELFF.

This clonotype was recorded at least ten times. The rearrangement links TRBV15 to TRBJ1-4, with D maybe TRBD1 (5 bases). The V gene lost 1 base and the J gene lost 8 bases, with 8 bases spanning the gap. The CDR3 has 13 amino acids. Germline CDR1 is LNHNV and CDR2 is YYDKDF (reference sequence). CDR3 bases: TGTGCCACCAGCAGAGGAGGGGCAGAAAAACTGTTTTTT. It translates to CATSRGGAEKLFF.

This clonotype has at least ten counts. The chain carries TRBV6-1 and TRBJ2-7, with 9 bases fitting TRBD1. The CDR3 is made up of 16 amino acids. Germline V CDR1 and CDR2: MNHNS, SASEGT. Unmatched junction bases numbered 13, after V lost 9 bases and J lost 1 base. The CDR3 nucleotides read TGTGCCAGTCACGACCGGGGACAGGGAGGTTCCTACGAGCAGTACTTC. Amino acids: CASHDRGQGGSYEQYF.

This clonotype was recorded at least ten times. This chain connects TRBV2 to TRBJ1-4; 7 nucleotides align to TRBD1. The CDR3 extends over 14 amino acids. In germline, CDR1 is SNHLY, CDR2 FYNNEI. V lost 4 bases, J lost 1 base, and 0 bases stayed unmatched. CDR3 bases: TGTGCCAGCAGTGGGACAGGAACTAATGAAAAACTGTTTTTT. Protein sequence: CASSGTGTNEKLFF.

The CDR3 DNA is TGCAGTGCTAGAGCCGGGACAGGGGATAGGGCTGAAGCTTTCTTT. It encodes CSARAGTGDRAEAFF. The V and J genes are TRBV20-1 and TRBJ1-1, with 10 bases fitting TRBD1. V gave up 1 base and J gave up 6 bases; unmatched junction bases: 8. Per germline, CDR1 DFQATT and CDR2 SNEGSKA (reference sequence). The length of the CDR3 is 15 residues.

This clonotype was detected only a few times. DNA for the CDR3: TGCGCCAGCAGGGTGCAGGCCCAGATCTTGAACACTGAAGCTTTCTTT. The encoded protein is CASRVQAQILNTEAFF. The chain carries TRBV5-1 and TRBJ1-1; D unclear. V lost 5 bases and J lost 0, with 17 bases in between. CDR3 length: 16 residues. Germline loops: CDR1 SGHRS, CDR2 YFSETQ. The full variable domain, completed using reference TRBV5-1 and TRBJ1-1, is KAGVTQTPRYLIKTRGQQVTLSCSPISGHRSVSWYQQTPGQGLQFLFEYFSETQRNKGNFPGRFSGRQFSNSRSEMNVSTLELGDSALYLCASRVQAQILNTEAFFGQGTRLTVV.

This clonotype has more than one count but fewer than ten. The rearrangement uses TRBV10-3 and TRBJ1-2; D might be TRBD1 (5 bases). The germline V and J ends were trimmed by 3 bases and 8 bases, with 10 bases remaining between them. Germline assignment: CDR1 ENHRY and CDR2 SYGVKD. The CDR3 has 12 residues. Written as DNA, the CDR3 is TGTGCCATCAGTGACAGGGACGGCGGCTACACCTTC. Its translation is CAISDRDGGYTF.

This clonotype showed up just a few times. The V and J genes are TRBV7-8 and TRBJ1-2, with a possible D match to TRBD1 (5 bases). CDR1 SGHVS and CDR2 FQNEAQ come from the germline V gene. The length of the CDR3 is 15 residues. V was cut by 5 bases and J by 8 bases, with 21 bases left in between. The CDR3 coding sequence is TGTGCCAGCAGCCCGATAGGGGCGGGCGCGGGCGGCTACACCTTC. Its translation: CASSPIGAGAGGYTF.

The rearrangement links TRBV2 to TRBJ1-6; 7 bases are shared with TRBD1. Germline V gives CDR1 SNHLY, CDR2 FYNNEI. The CDR3 totals 15 residues. V gave up 4 bases and J gave up 7 bases; unmatched junction bases: 7. The CDR3 DNA reads TGTGCCAGCAGTGTAGAGGGACAGCTAAATTCACCCCTCCACTTT. It encodes CASSVEGQLNSPLHF.

This clonotype was seen at least ten times. This chain links TRBV6-1 with TRBJ1-1; D gene uncertain. In germline, CDR1 is MNHNS, CDR2 SASEGT. V lost 6 bases, J lost 0 bases, and 14 bases lay in between. The CDR3 has 15 residues. This CDR3 reads CASSPVRVMNTEAFF. CDR3 in DNA: TGTGCCAGCAGCCCCGTTCGGGTTATGAACACTGAAGCTTTCTTT.

In DNA form, the CDR3 reads TGTGCCAGTAGTATAGATGGCGGGGGGCATGGCTACAATGAGCAGTTCTTC. Translation gives CASSIDGGGHGYNEQFF. This chain joins TRBV19 and TRBJ2-1; 8 bases are a match to TRBD2. The ends lost 0 bases at V and 3 bases at J; junction bases unmatched: 7. This CDR3 has 17 amino acids. Per germline, CDR1 LNHDA and CDR2 SQIVND (reference sequence).

This clonotype was found many times. The chain is built from TRBV6-1 and TRBJ2-7; 10 bases fit TRBD1. CDR3 length equals 13 residues. Losses at the gene ends were 7 bases for V and 3 bases for J; bases not matched to a gene: 3. Looked up from germline, CDR1 is MNHNS and CDR2 is SASEGT. CDR3 sequence: CASKRTGGYEQYF. The CDR3 coding sequence is TGTGCCAGCAAGAGGACAGGGGGCTACGAGCAGTACTTC.

The rearrangement joins TRBV4-1 to TRBJ2-7; 12 bases align to TRBD2. V dropped 4 bases and J dropped 4; count of bases not matched to a gene: 11. This CDR3 comprises 17 residues. The germline V gene encodes CDR1 MGHRA and CDR2 YSYEKL. The CDR3 DNA is TGCGCCAGCAGCCCCCTTGTCCTAGCGGGGGGGCCTTACGAGCAGTACTTC. Its translation is CASSPLVLAGGPYEQYF.

This clonotype was found many times. The J gene is TRBJ1-4, the V gene TRBV2, with TRBD1 as a possible D gene (5 bases). This CDR3 is built from 12 residues. Germline V gene data show CDR1 as SNHLY and CDR2 as FYNNEI. Trimming stripped 7 bases from V and 8 bases from J, with 11 bases between. The CDR3 reads CASTDGGEKLFF. Here the CDR3 DNA reads TGTGCCAGCACCGATGGGGGAGAAAAACTGTTTTTT.

This clonotype was found many times. The chain recombines TRBV20-1 with TRBJ1-1; tentative D call: TRBD1 (5 bases). The ends were cut back, 2 bases at V and 1 base at J, with 8 bases in the middle. The length of the CDR3 is 13 residues. Per the germline V gene, CDR1 is DFQATT and CDR2 is SNEGSKA (reference sequence). The CDR3 spells CSARPQGNTEAFF. DNA for the CDR3: TGCAGTGCTAGACCGCAGGGGAACACTGAAGCTTTCTTT.

This clonotype came up many times. It may be a read error: a sequence one base away is much more abundant. The rearrangement links TRBV27 to TRBJ2-7, with TRBD2 matching over 12 bases. Germline assignment: CDR1 MNHEY and CDR2 SMNVEV (reference sequence). Trimming at V came to 4 bases and at J to 2 bases, leaving 0 bases not matched to a gene. The CDR3 runs 14 residues. Written as DNA, the CDR3 is TGTGCCAGCAGTTGGACTAGCGGGACCTACGAGCAGTACTTC. This encodes CASSWTSGTYEQYF.

A word on this clonotype: Possible read error: a much larger clone is one base away. This sequence joins TRBV12-3 or TRBV12-4 and TRBJ1-3; 9 nucleotides line up with TRBD1. The CDR3 spans 16 residues. The ends lost 6 bases at V and 0 bases at J; junction bases unmatched: 6. The CDR3 DNA follows: TGTGCCAGCAGACGAGAGGGACAGGGCTCTGGAAACACCATATATTTT. Its protein is CASRREGQGSGNTIYF.